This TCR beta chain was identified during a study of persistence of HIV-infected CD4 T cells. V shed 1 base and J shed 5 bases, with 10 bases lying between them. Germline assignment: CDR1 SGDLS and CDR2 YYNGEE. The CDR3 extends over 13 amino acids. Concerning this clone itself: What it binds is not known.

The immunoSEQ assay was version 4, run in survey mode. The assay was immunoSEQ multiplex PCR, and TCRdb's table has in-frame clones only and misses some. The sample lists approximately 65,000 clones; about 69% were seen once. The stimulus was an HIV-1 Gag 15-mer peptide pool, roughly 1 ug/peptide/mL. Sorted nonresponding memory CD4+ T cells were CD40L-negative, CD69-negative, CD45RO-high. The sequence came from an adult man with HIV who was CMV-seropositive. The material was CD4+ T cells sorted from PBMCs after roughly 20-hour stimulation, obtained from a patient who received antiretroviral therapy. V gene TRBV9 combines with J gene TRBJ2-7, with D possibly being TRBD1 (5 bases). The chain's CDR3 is CASSVTGTNEQYF. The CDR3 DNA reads TGTGCCAGCAGCGTAACAGGCACGAACGAGCAGTACTTC.